This passage covers 30 T cell receptor beta chains from one sample sequenced in a study of blood T cell repertoires in COVID-19. Sequencing used immunoSEQ multiplex PCR; TCRdb keeps in-frame clones, though not all of them. The sample contains 200,000 to 250,000 clones, 88% of which appear only once. Sequenced material: PBMCs or T cells enriched from blood (not recorded which). The receptors were sampled from a woman under 40 who had recovered from COVID-19.

V is TRBV10-3 and J is TRBJ1-1, with 8 bases fitting TRBD1. Germline V gene data show CDR1 as ENHRY and CDR2 as SYGVKD. The CDR3 has 17 amino acids. The J segment lost 1 base and the V segment lost 4 bases, leaving 11 bases of the junction unmatched. The CDR3 here is CAISAGPSGQGNTEAFF. In DNA form, the CDR3 reads TGTGCCATCAGTGCGGGTCCCAGTGGACAGGGGAACACTGAAGCTTTCTTT.

V and J are TRBV7-9 and TRBJ1-1, with a possible D match to TRBD1 (6 bases). The V and J ends lost 3 bases and 5 bases respectively, with 19 bases between them. Per germline, CDR1 SEHNR and CDR2 FQNEAQ (reference sequence). The CDR3 runs 16 residues. The CDR3 here is CASSLSEPGEGTEAFF. In nucleotides, the CDR3 is TGTGCCAGCAGCTTGTCAGAACCAGGGGAAGGAACTGAAGCTTTCTTT.

The chain combines TRBV5-6 with TRBJ1-6, with a weak D call TRBD1 (6 bases). Germline CDR1 and CDR2: SGHDT and YYEEEE. V was shortened by 4 bases and J by 7 bases, with 21 bases between the two germline ends. The CDR3 is made up of 17 amino acids. The DNA of the CDR3 is TGTGCCAGCAGCCCTCTGCGGGGGGCTCCCGACAATTCACCCCTCCACTTT. It is translated as CASSPLRGAPDNSPLHF.

This sequence joins TRBV13 and TRBJ1-1; 7 nucleotides match TRBD1. The ends lost 5 bases at V and 1 base at J; junction bases unmatched: 4. The CDR3 runs 14 residues. CDR1 is PRHDT, CDR2 FYEKMQ, per germline (reference sequence). For the CDR3, the DNA is TGTGCCAGCAGCCCAGACAGGGCGAACACTGAAGCTTTCTTT. Its translation: CASSPDRANTEAFF.

The rearrangement uses TRBV5-1 and TRBJ2-6, with 7 nucleotides matching TRBD1. CDR3 length equals 16 residues. The V segment lost 4 bases and the J segment 0 bases; nucleotides outside the gene matches: 4. The V gene's germline CDR1 is SGHRS and CDR2 YFSETQ. The CDR3 DNA sequence: TGCGCCAGCAGCCCGACAGGGTTCTCTGGGGCCAACGTCCTGACTTTC. Its protein product is CASSPTGFSGANVLTF.

The CDR3 protein is CASSSRGLISKQRNEQFF. As DNA, the CDR3 is TGTGCCAGCAGTTCAAGGGGTCTAATATCGAAACAGCGCAATGAGCAGTTCTTC. The chain links TRBV6-2 or TRBV6-3 to TRBJ2-1; the D gene is possibly TRBD1 (5 bases). CDR1 MNHEY and CDR2 SVGEGT come from the germline V gene. This CDR3 contains 18 residues. Between the trimmed V and J ends, which lost 4 bases and 6 bases, there was a span of 25 bases.

J is TRBJ2-1 and V is TRBV19; TRBD1 might be the D (5 bases). The CDR3 covers 15 residues. V lost 7 bases, J lost 4 bases, and 17 bases lay in between. The germline V gene has CDR1 LNHDA and CDR2 SQIVND (reference sequence). Here the CDR3 reads CASKGHNGVYNEQFF. The DNA for the CDR3 is TGTGCCAGTAAAGGACACAACGGAGTATACAATGAGCAGTTCTTC. Full variable domain (outside the CDR3, taken from reference TRBV19 and TRBJ2-1): DGGITQSPKYLFRKEGQNVTLSCEQNLNHDAMYWYRQDPGQGLRLIYYSQIVNDFQKGDIAEGYSVSREKKESFPLTVTSAQKNPTAFYLCASKGHNGVYNEQFFGPGTRLTVL.

This clone was seen a single time. V gene TRBV6-1 combines with J gene TRBJ1-5, with TRBD1 matching over 9 bases. The CDR3 totals 15 residues. From germline, CDR1 is MNHNS and CDR2 SASEGT. The V segment lost 3 bases and the J segment 6 bases; nucleotides outside the gene matches: 6. Written as DNA, the CDR3 is TGTGCCAGCAGTGATTCTGGGACAGGGTTTCAGCCCCAGCATTTT. It translates to CASSDSGTGFQPQHF.

The chain joins TRBV2 to TRBJ2-3; 7 nucleotides match TRBD2. Germline V gene sequence: CDR1 SNHLY, CDR2 FYNNEI. The CDR3 is 17 residues long. V lost 9 bases and J lost 1; bases outside the gene matches: 16. The CDR3: CASIRIFLADRTDTQYF. The CDR3 DNA is TGTGCCAGTATACGAATCTTCCTAGCGGACCGCACAGATACGCAGTATTTT.

The chain is built from TRBV7-9 and TRBJ2-5; D perhaps matches TRBD1 (6 bases). The CDR3 sequence is 16 residues long. Trimming removed 1 base at V and 5 bases at J, with 17 bases between. The germline V gene encodes CDR1 SEHNR and CDR2 FQNEAQ (reference sequence). CDR3 bases: TGTGCCAGCAGCTTAGTGGGGGCCGGACCCCGGGAGACCCAGTACTTC. It encodes CASSLVGAGPRETQYF.

The chain couples TRBV10-3 to TRBJ1-6; 9 positions match TRBD1. The CDR3 spans 14 residues. Germline V gene data show CDR1 as ENHRY and CDR2 as SYGVKD. Trimming took 4 bases from V and 12 from J; bases not matched to a gene: 7. As DNA, the CDR3 is TGTGCCATCAGTGTGGGACAGGGAATATTACCCCTCCACTTT. Translation: CAISVGQGILPLHF.

V gene TRBV11-2 combines with J gene TRBJ2-3; no clear D gene. Germline loops: CDR1 SGHAT, CDR2 FQNNGV. V lost 4 bases and J lost 8, with 7 bases in between. The CDR3 spans 11 residues. The CDR3 DNA is TGTGCCAGCAGCTCCCGTGTTACGCAGTATTTT. It yields the protein CASSSRVTQYF.

This sequence joins TRBV11-2 and TRBJ1-3; no definite D call. Trimming shortened V by 2 bases and J by 0 bases, and 8 bases separated the two germline ends. Germline CDR1 reads SGHAT; CDR2 reads FQNNGV. The CDR3 has 15 residues. CDR3 in DNA: TGTGCCAGCAGCTTAAGCGGGTCCTCTGGAAACACCATATATTTT. Translating it yields CASSLSGSSGNTIYF.

The chain links TRBV18 to TRBJ1-6, with 9 bases aligning to TRBD1. The CDR3 loop spans 16 amino acids. After removal of 3 bases from V and 10 bases from J, the junction contained 10 bases not matched to a gene. Germline loops: CDR1 KGHSH, CDR2 LQKENI. The CDR3 nucleotides read TGTGCCAGCTCACCGACCACGGGACAGGGAGGGTCACCCCTCCACTTT. Encoded protein: CASSPTTGQGGSPLHF.

The CDR3 DNA sequence: TGTGCCAGCCGGGGTGGGGTGGCAGGAGACATGAACACTGAAGCTTTCTTT. It encodes CASRGGVAGDMNTEAFF. This sequence joins TRBV14 and TRBJ1-1; D is ambiguous. Trimming left V 8 bases short and J 0 bases short, with 22 bases between. The V gene's germline CDR1 is SGHDN and CDR2 FVKESK. The CDR3 sequence is 17 residues long.

The rearrangement joins TRBV9 to TRBJ2-7; 10 bases are shared with TRBD2. Germline lookup yields CDR1 SGDLS and CDR2 YYNGEE. V lost 4 bases and J lost 5; bases outside the gene matches: 3. This CDR3 is built from 13 residues. CDR3 residues: CASSPSGGDEQYF. The DNA of the CDR3 is TGTGCCAGCAGCCCAAGCGGGGGGGACGAGCAGTACTTC.

The CDR3 nucleotides read TGTGCCAGCAGCTTTACGCGGGGAGGCGAGCAGTACTTC. It encodes CASSFTRGGEQYF. V and J are TRBV7-2 and TRBJ2-7, with D perhaps TRBD2 (6 bases). Germline CDR1 is SGHTA and CDR2 is FQGNSA. The CDR3 spans 13 residues. The V end was cut by 3 bases, the J end by 6 bases, with 12 bases between.

A few counts support this clone. This sequence joins TRBV9 and TRBJ2-7, with 11 bases lining up with TRBD2. This CDR3 is built from 15 residues. The germline V gene has CDR1 SGDLS and CDR2 YYNGEE. With V trimmed by 2 bases and J by 6 bases, 7 bases remained unmatched. Here the CDR3 DNA reads TGTGCCAGCAGCGTTAGCGGGGGGGGTGTCGGCGAGCAGTACTTC. Protein: CASSVSGGGVGEQYF.

This chain uses TRBV25-1 with TRBJ1-1; D perhaps matches TRBD1 (5 bases). Between the trimmed V and J ends, which lost 6 bases and 8 bases, there was a span of 13 bases. Germline V gives CDR1 MGHDK, CDR2 SYGVNS. The CDR3 has 12 amino acids. The CDR3 is CASSAPGYEAFF. CDR3 sequence (DNA): TGTGCCAGCAGCGCTCCAGGGTACGAAGCTTTCTTT. The full variable domain, its missing parts supplied by reference TRBV25-1 and TRBJ1-1, is EADIYQTPRYLVIGTGKKITLECSQTMGHDKMYWYQQDPGMELHLIHYSYGVNSTEKGDLSSESTVSRIRTEHFPLTLESARPSHTSQYLCASSAPGYEAFFGQGTRLTVV.

The gene calls are TRBV5-6 and TRBJ2-2, with 12 bases fitting TRBD1. J was trimmed by 5 bases and V by 2 bases; bases with no gene match: 4. Per the germline V gene, CDR1 is SGHDT and CDR2 is YYEEEE. CDR3 length equals 16 residues. CDR3 residues: CASSFGTGGLTGELFF. Written as DNA, the CDR3 is TGTGCCAGCAGCTTTGGGACAGGGGGCTTGACCGGGGAGCTGTTTTTT.

The genes are TRBV29-1 and TRBJ1-1; the D gene is possibly TRBD1 (5 bases). Germline CDR1 SQVTM, CDR2 ANQGSEA. Trimming removed 4 bases at V and 0 bases at J, with 6 bases between. This CDR3 has 12 amino acids. The CDR3 sequence: CSVARVNTEAFF. CDR3 DNA sequence: TGCAGCGTTGCCAGGGTGAACACTGAAGCTTTCTTT.

This clone showed up just a few times. V usage is TRBV2 and J usage is TRBJ1-1; 7 bases align to TRBD1. CDR3 length: 15 amino acids. J gave up 2 bases and V 8 bases, and 11 bases lay outside the gene matches. The germline V gene encodes CDR1 SNHLY and CDR2 FYNNEI. Here the CDR3 reads CASDTGTVPNTEAFF. The CDR3 DNA reads TGTGCCAGCGATACCGGGACAGTACCTAACACTGAAGCTTTCTTT. Using reference TRBV2 and TRBJ1-1 for the parts outside the CDR3, the full variable domain is EPEVTQTPSHQVTQMGQEVILRCVPISNHLYFYWYRQILGQKVEFLVSFYNNEISEKSEIFDDQFSVERPDGSNFTLKIRSTKLEDSAMYFCASDTGTVPNTEAFFGQGTRLTVV.

CDR3 bases: TGTGCCAGCAGCTTTGACGACAGGGCTGGAAACACCATATATTTT. This sequence encodes CASSFDDRAGNTIYF. The chain links TRBV7-9 to TRBJ1-3; 7 bases agree with TRBD1. V shed 3 bases and J 2 bases; nucleotides not matched to a gene: 4. CDR3 length: 15 amino acids. Germline V CDR1 and CDR2: SEHNR, FQNEAQ (reference sequence).

The chain is built from TRBV5-5 and TRBJ2-7; 8 nucleotides match TRBD1. Germline CDR1 SGHKS, CDR2 YYEKEE (reference sequence). V lost 4 bases and J lost 0; bases outside the gene matches: 6. This CDR3 is 15 amino acids long. The CDR3 nucleotides are TGTGCCAGCAGCGCCAGACAGGGGCACTCCTACGAGCAGTACTTC. It translates to CASSARQGHSYEQYF.

The sample holds one count of this clone. V usage is TRBV5-6 and J usage is TRBJ1-5; TRBD1 is a possible D gene (5 bases). V shed 3 bases and J shed 0 bases, with 7 bases lying between them. Looked up from germline, CDR1 is SGHDT and CDR2 is YYEEEE. There are 14 residues in the CDR3. CDR3: CASSSRDSNQPQHF. The DNA of the CDR3 is TGTGCCAGCAGCTCCAGGGATAGCAATCAGCCCCAGCATTTT.

This clone was detected only once. The chain joins TRBV3-1 (or the pseudogene TRBV3-2) to TRBJ1-3; no clear D gene. Trimming took off 0 bases at V and 0 bases at J, with 6 bases between the two ends. The length of the CDR3 is 15 residues. CDR1 is LGHDT and CDR2 is YNNKEL in the germline V gene (reference sequence). This CDR3 reads CASSQDSVSGNTIYF. The CDR3 nucleotides read TGTGCCAGCAGCCAAGATTCGGTCTCTGGAAACACCATATATTTT.

This clone appeared once. The chain joins TRBV27 to TRBJ1-1; tentatively, D is TRBD1 (6 bases). Germline CDR1 MNHEY, CDR2 SMNVEV (reference sequence). CDR3 size: 15 residues. Trimming shortened V by 1 base and J by 4 bases, and 13 bases separated the two germline ends. The CDR3 sequence: CASSLFRTVLTEAFF. Here the CDR3 DNA reads TGTGCCAGCAGTTTATTCCGGACAGTCCTCACTGAAGCTTTCTTT.

The CDR3 coding sequence is TGTGCCAGTAGTTCAGGACTAGCGGACTACAATGAGCAGTTCTTC. Its protein product is CASSSGLADYNEQFF. The genes are TRBV19 and TRBJ2-1; 10 nucleotides match TRBD2. The CDR3 loop spans 15 amino acids. V lost 5 bases and J lost 3; bases outside the gene matches: 4. Germline CDR1 and CDR2: LNHDA and SQIVND (reference sequence).

The chain employs TRBV5-4 and TRBJ1-2; TRBD1 is a possible D gene (6 bases). Germline CDR1 reads SGHNT; CDR2 reads YYREEE (reference sequence). The CDR3 length is 14 residues. The V and J ends lost 3 bases and 7 bases respectively, with 16 bases between them. The CDR3 loop reads CASSYKGQGPGYTF. The CDR3 nucleotides are TGTGCCAGCAGCTATAAGGGACAAGGCCCTGGCTACACCTTC.

V gene TRBV4-3 combines with J gene TRBJ1-5; tentatively, D is TRBD1 (6 bases). This CDR3 contains 15 residues. Germline V gives CDR1 LGHNA, CDR2 YSLEER. The V end was cut by 2 bases, the J end by 6 bases, with 14 bases between. CDR3: CASSQLGQRGQPQHF. The CDR3 DNA reads as TGCGCCAGCAGCCAACTCGGACAGAGGGGTCAGCCCCAGCATTTT.